This T cell receptor (beta chain) comes out of a study of blood T cell repertoires in COVID-19. The trim removed 6 bases at V and 9 bases at J, leaving 9 bases unmatched. This CDR3 region has 13 residues. Source study methods: Estimation of nucleated cell counts relied on the amplification of reference gene primers. Sequencing was performed with immunoSEQ multiplex PCR; in TCRdb, only in-frame clones are kept and a portion is missing. For V, J and clone size, that table is used; D and trimming come from the DNA. Found here are 200,000 to 300,000 clones, 86% of them singletons; the top ten hold over 1.5%.

The sequence was obtained from a man aged 25-45 years with active or convalescent COVID-19. What was sequenced was peripheral blood. The chain couples TRBV12-3 or TRBV12-4 to TRBJ1-2; 8 bases align to TRBD1. This chain's CDR3 is CASRQTTGGSYTF. CDR3 coding DNA: TGTGCCAGCAGACAAACTACAGGGGGTAGCTACACCTTC.